The TCR beta chain under discussion was sequenced for a study of T-cell reconstitution after alpha-beta-depleted transplantation in children. Regarding this clonotype: Its ends do not fully match the called genes, so a read error is possible.

This CDR3 spans 18 amino acids. The germline gives CDR1 ENHRY, CDR2 SYGVKD. Preparing the TCRbeta library involved the use of unique molecular identifiers. Each CDR3 protein gets one entry after TCRdb re-called the PCR reads with MiXCR. The sample yields roughly 180,000 distinct CDR3 sequences, about 14% seen once. The chain employs TRBV10-3 and TRBJ2-3; no clear D gene. The sequence came from a human donor who donated a stem cell graft to a child with acute lymphoblastic leukemia. The specimen comprised PBMCs from the stem cell graft donor, sampled from the stem cell graft. CDR3 in DNA: TGTACCATCAGTTTCCGTACGGGCGCCCCACCTAGCACAGATACGCAGTATTTT. Protein product: CTISFRTGAPPSTDTQYF.